One sample yielded the 19 T cell receptor beta chains listed below, sequenced in a study of T-cell memory formation after mild COVID-19. TCRdb re-called the 5' RACE reads with MiXCR, one entry per CDR3 protein. This table holds 200,000 to 300,000 distinct CDR3 sequences, about a sixth found once. Sequenced input: PBMCs or a T cell subset sorted from them (not recorded which). All receptors come from a man younger than 35 who had mild COVID-19 (a few samples of this study predate the infection). Cell type and time point are not known.

This clonotype was counted between two and nine times. The chain is built from TRBV20-1 and TRBJ1-3; 7 nucleotides align to TRBD1. The CDR3 consists of 15 residues. CDR1 is DFQATT and CDR2 is SNEGSKA in the germline V gene (reference sequence). J lost 0 bases, V lost 1 base, and 3 bases had no gene match. CDR3: CSARGGGNSGNTIYF. The CDR3 coding sequence is TGCAGTGCTAGAGGAGGGGGCAACTCTGGAAACACCATATATTTT.

J is TRBJ2-7 and V is TRBV6-5; no clear D gene. Trimming pared 5 bases from V and 4 bases from J, leaving 12 bases between. Germline lookup yields CDR1 MNHEY and CDR2 SVGAGI. The CDR3 length is 13 residues. DNA for the CDR3: TGTGCCAGCAGTCGAACTGCAAATTACGAGCAGTACTTC. This codes for CASSRTANYEQYF.

The chain joins TRBV6-5 to TRBJ1-2, with a possible D match to TRBD1 (5 bases). CDR3 length: 10 amino acids. The V gene's germline CDR1 is MNHEY and CDR2 SVGAGI. Trimming stripped 10 bases from V and 10 bases from J, with 13 bases between. DNA of the CDR3: TGTGCCACGGGTAGACAGCCCTACACCTTC. Its translation: CATGRQPYTF.

The chain links TRBV19 to TRBJ2-1, with 7 bases identical to TRBD2. Germline assignment: CDR1 LNHDA and CDR2 SQIVND (reference sequence). The CDR3 is 13 residues long. The V segment lost 7 bases and the J segment 8 bases; nucleotides outside the gene matches: 8. In nucleotides, the CDR3 is TGTGCCAGTACGCAGTTCGCGGGGGATGAGCAGTTCTTC. This encodes CASTQFAGDEQFF.

This clonotype was picked up a small number of times. The V gene is TRBV6-6, the J gene TRBJ2-3, with D hard to call. Germline V lookup: CDR1 MNHNY, CDR2 SVGAGI (reference sequence). This CDR3 is built from 14 residues. Trimming took 2 bases from V and 3 from J, leaving 9 bases between them. CDR3 in amino acids: CASSYGIETDTQYF. In DNA, the CDR3 is TGTGCCAGCAGTTACGGGATAGAGACAGATACGCAGTATTTT.

A word on this clonotype: A much larger clone lies one base from this, so it may be a read error. The genes are TRBV7-2 and TRBJ1-5, with D unresolved. There are 15 residues in the CDR3. Germline lookup yields CDR1 SGHTA and CDR2 FQGNSA. This CDR3 is CASSPEGRPRQPKHF. As DNA, the CDR3 is TGTGCCAGCAGTCCGGAGGGCAGGCCAAGGCAGCCCAAGCATTTT.

J is TRBJ2-3 and V is TRBV4-3; D is undetermined. Germline V gene data show CDR1 as LGHNA and CDR2 as YSLEER. Trimming stripped 1 base from V and 4 bases from J, with 9 bases between. CDR3 length: 14 residues. CDR3 loop: CASSQVKGADTQYF. CDR3 DNA sequence: TGCGCCAGCAGCCAAGTGAAGGGCGCAGATACGCAGTATTTT.

This clonotype has only a few counts. This chain connects TRBV4-1 to TRBJ2-7; possibly TRBD2 for D (6 bases). CDR1 and CDR2 (germline): MGHRA, YSYEKL. This CDR3 comprises 16 residues. Trimming took 1 base from V and 0 from J, leaving 13 bases between them. In nucleotides, the CDR3 is TGCGCCAGCAGCCAAGTGGTTGCGGGGACCTCCTACGAGCAGTACTTC. This translates into CASSQVVAGTSYEQYF.

The V call is TRBV5-1, the J call TRBJ2-7; possible D gene TRBD1, 6 bases. The CDR3 has 14 residues. CDR1 and CDR2 from the germline V gene are SGHRS and YFSETQ. With 4 bases removed from V and 2 bases from J, the gap between germline ends came to 13 bases. The CDR3: CASSALQGPYEQYF. The CDR3 DNA reads TGCGCCAGCAGCGCCCTTCAGGGGCCCTACGAGCAGTACTTC.

The chain recombines TRBV28 with TRBJ2-2; no clear D gene. Germline CDR1 reads MDHEN; CDR2 reads SYDVKM. This CDR3 is built from 15 residues. Deletions cut 2 bases from V and 5 bases from J, with 12 bases between. In DNA, the CDR3 is TGTGCCAGCAGTTTACAAGGGTTTAGTACCGGGGAGCTGTTTTTT. It codes for CASSLQGFSTGELFF.

J is TRBJ2-5 and V is TRBV18; 12 positions agree with TRBD2. The length of the CDR3 is 16 residues. The J segment lost 5 bases and the V segment lost 1 base, leaving 5 bases of the junction unmatched. Germline values: CDR1 KGHSH, CDR2 LQKENI. The CDR3 DNA reads as TGTGCCAGCTCACCACAACTAGCGGGGGGTCGGGAGACCCAGTACTTC. Translating it yields CASSPQLAGGRETQYF.

There are many counts of this clonotype. At one boundary the junction diverges from the germline segment, which might be a read error. The chain carries TRBV7-7 and TRBJ2-5, with unresolved D. Germline values: CDR1 SSHAT, CDR2 FNYEAQ (reference sequence). The CDR3 consists of 14 residues. The CDR3 loop reads CASSKHPAQETQYF. In DNA form, the CDR3 reads TGTGCTAGCAGCAAGCACCCGGCCCAGGAGACCCAGTACTTC.

This chain uses TRBV6-6 with TRBJ1-1; perhaps TRBD1 as D (5 bases). CDR3 length: 12 amino acids. Trimming left V 2 bases short and J 6 bases short, with 7 bases between. Germline assignment: CDR1 MNHNY and CDR2 SVGAGI (reference sequence). The CDR3 DNA reads as TGTGCCAGCAGTTACGAGGGACCTGAAGCTTTCTTT. Translating gives CASSYEGPEAFF.

This clonotype was seen only a few times. The rearrangement joins TRBV10-3 to TRBJ2-7; D gene unclear. This CDR3 is 11 amino acids long. The ends were cut back, 6 bases at V and 2 bases at J, with 5 bases in the middle. CDR1 and CDR2 from the germline V gene are ENHRY and SYGVKD. The CDR3 DNA is TGTGCCATCAGAGGTACCTACGAGCAGTACTTC. Its translation: CAIRGTYEQYF.

The sample holds a few counts of this clonotype. The chain uses TRBV6-5 and TRBJ1-5; TRBD1 matches at 8 bases. Trimming cost V 5 bases and J 1 base; bases outside gene matches: 7. The CDR3 length is 16 residues. Looked up from germline, CDR1 is MNHEY and CDR2 is SVGAGI. CDR3 residues: CASSQGTGPSNQPQHF. The DNA for the CDR3 is TGTGCCAGCAGTCAAGGGACAGGCCCGAGCAATCAGCCCCAGCATTTT.

The chain uses TRBV2 and TRBJ2-5; no firm D call. V lost 6 bases and J lost 5, with 16 bases in between. CDR3 length equals 14 residues. From germline, CDR1 is SNHLY and CDR2 FYNNEI. The CDR3 here is CASRSQAMLETQYF. CDR3 in DNA: TGTGCCAGCAGATCCCAGGCGATGTTGGAGACCCAGTACTTC.

The chain is built from TRBV12-3 or TRBV12-4 and TRBJ1-6; tentatively, D is TRBD1 (6 bases). The CDR3 consists of 15 residues. Trimming took off 1 base at V and 7 bases at J, with 11 bases between the two ends. The CDR3 spells CASSLGPRGNSPLHF. The CDR3 DNA reads TGTGCCAGCAGTTTAGGGCCCAGGGGAAATTCACCCCTCCACTTT.

The CDR3 region has the DNA TGTGCCAGCAGTTACTTAGGGACCGTCAGCCCTGAAGCTTTCTTT. Amino acids: CASSYLGTVSPEAFF. The V call is TRBV6-5, the J call TRBJ1-1; D perhaps matches TRBD1 (5 bases). CDR3 size: 15 residues. The germline CDR1 and CDR2 sequences are MNHEY and SVGAGI. V lost 1 base to trimming and J lost 6 bases, with 15 bases between them.

The V call is TRBV20-1, the J call TRBJ2-5, with TRBD2 matching over 8 bases. Trimming at V came to 6 bases and at J to 5 bases, leaving 8 bases not matched to a gene. Germline lookup yields CDR1 DFQATT and CDR2 SNEGSKA (reference sequence). The CDR3 has 13 amino acids. In nucleotides, the CDR3 is TGCAGTGCCGCCCGGGGGGGCCTTGAGACCCAGTACTTC. Translated: CSAARGGLETQYF.